This T cell receptor (beta chain) was recovered during a study of T-cell reconstitution after alpha-beta-depleted transplantation in children. Trimming removed 4 bases from V and 8 bases from J, with 20 bases in between. The CDR3 contains 16 residues. Germline V gene data show CDR1 as MDHEN and CDR2 as SYDVKM. Preparing the TCRbeta library involved the use of unique molecular identifiers. One entry per CDR3 protein results from TCRdb running MiXCR on the PCR reads. The sample contains 420,000 or so distinct CDR3 sequences, approximately 10% of which appear only once. Specimen: PBMCs from the stem cell graft donor, collected from the stem cell graft. This TCR was sampled from a human donor who donated a stem cell graft to a child with acute myeloid leukemia. The rearrangement joins TRBV28 to TRBJ1-4, with D hard to call. The CDR3 region is CASSSPGPATREKLFF. The CDR3 coding sequence is TGTGCCAGCAGTTCACCCGGACCCGCAACAAGGGAAAAACTGTTTTTT.